This T cell receptor (beta chain) was identified during a study of shared clonotypes between healthy human individuals. This CDR3 comprises 12 residues. CDR1 and CDR2 from the germline V gene are GTSNPN and SVGIG (reference sequence). Trimming stripped 3 bases from V and 11 bases from J, with 16 bases between. Note on this clone: Its specificity is not known.

Some clones are missing from TCRdb's copy, which holds only in-frame ones; the method was immunoSEQ multiplex PCR. The data show some 300,000 clones, less than 75% seen once. Study-wide results and limits: A generally larger estimated richness was seen in naive subsets than in memory subsets. Clonotype sharing levels among donors were expected to vary with sequencing depth. Few donors restricted represented genetic and exposure-history diversity.

The material sequenced was memory CD4+ T cells sorted from blood. Indicated subset: CD45RA-negative fraction. This chain links TRBV30 with TRBJ1-1, with a weak D call TRBD1 (5 bases). This receptor was identified in a man aged 25 to 40 in good health. Here the CDR3 DNA reads TGTGCCTGGAGGGATGGGGGGTTGGGGGCTTTCTTT. It specifies CAWRDGGLGAFF.